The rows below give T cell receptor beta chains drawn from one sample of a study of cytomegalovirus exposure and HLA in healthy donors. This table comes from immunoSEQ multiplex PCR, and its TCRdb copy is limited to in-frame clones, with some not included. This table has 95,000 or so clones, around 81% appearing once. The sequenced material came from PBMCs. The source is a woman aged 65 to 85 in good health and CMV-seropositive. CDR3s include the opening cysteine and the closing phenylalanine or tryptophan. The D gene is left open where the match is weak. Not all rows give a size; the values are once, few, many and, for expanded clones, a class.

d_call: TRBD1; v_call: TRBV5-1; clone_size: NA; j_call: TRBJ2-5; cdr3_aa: CASSKGQGETQYF; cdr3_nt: TGCGCCAGCAGCAAGGGACAGGGAGAGACCCAGTACTTC
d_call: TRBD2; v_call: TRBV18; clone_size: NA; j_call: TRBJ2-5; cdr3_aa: CASSPIPILAGGTETQYF; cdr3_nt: TGTGCCAGCTCACCCATCCCGATACTAGCGGGAGGGACGGAGACCCAGTACTTC
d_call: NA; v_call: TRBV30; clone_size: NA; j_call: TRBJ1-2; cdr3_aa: CAWSQKRDTYGYTF; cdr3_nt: TGTGCCTGGAGCCAAAAACGGGACACCTATGGCTACACCTTC
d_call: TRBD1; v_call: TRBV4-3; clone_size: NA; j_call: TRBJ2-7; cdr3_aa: CASSPDRGRDEQYF; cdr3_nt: TGCGCCAGCAGCCCTGACAGGGGGCGCGACGAGCAGTACTTC
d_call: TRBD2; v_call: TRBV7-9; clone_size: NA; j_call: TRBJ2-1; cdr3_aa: CASSFLRAGVGEQFF; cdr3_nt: TGTGCCAGCAGCTTCCTGAGAGCGGGAGTTGGTGAGCAGTTCTTC
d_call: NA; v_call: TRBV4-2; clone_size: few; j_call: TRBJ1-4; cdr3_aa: CASSQLQGNEKLFF; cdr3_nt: TGTGCCAGCAGCCAATTGCAGGGGAATGAAAAACTGTTTTTT
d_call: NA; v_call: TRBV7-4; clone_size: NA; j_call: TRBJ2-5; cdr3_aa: CAVRAEPHAQYF; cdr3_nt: TGTGCCGTGAGAGCGGAACCCCATGCCCAGTACTTC
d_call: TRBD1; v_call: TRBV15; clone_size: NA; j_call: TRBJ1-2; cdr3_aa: CATSQEGAGVGYTF; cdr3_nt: TGTGCCACCAGCCAAGAGGGGGCAGGGGTTGGCTACACCTTC
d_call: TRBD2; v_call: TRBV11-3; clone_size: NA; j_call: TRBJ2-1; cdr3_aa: CASSFVGGPDNEQFF; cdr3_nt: TGTGCCAGCAGCTTTGTGGGAGGGCCGGACAATGAGCAGTTCTTC
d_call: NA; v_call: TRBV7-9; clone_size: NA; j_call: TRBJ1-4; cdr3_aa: CASSFIGSEKLFF; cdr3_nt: TGTGCCAGCAGCTTTATAGGGAGTGAAAAACTGTTTTTT
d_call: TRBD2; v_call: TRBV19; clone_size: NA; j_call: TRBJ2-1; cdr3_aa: CASRIAGGNNNEQFF; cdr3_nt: TGTGCCAGTAGGATAGCGGGAGGGAATAACAATGAGCAGTTCTTC
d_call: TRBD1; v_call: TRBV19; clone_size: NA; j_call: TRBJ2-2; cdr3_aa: CASIPPKGQATGELFF; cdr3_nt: TGTGCCAGTATACCCCCCAAGGGACAGGCGACCGGGGAGCTGTTTTTT
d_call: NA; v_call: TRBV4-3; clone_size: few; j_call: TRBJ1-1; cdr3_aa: CASSQGGTLNTEAFF; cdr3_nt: TGCGCCAGCAGCCAAGGTGGCACCCTGAACACTGAAGCTTTCTTT
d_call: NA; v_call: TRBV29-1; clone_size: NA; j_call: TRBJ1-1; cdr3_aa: CSVEDRKGKGTEAFF; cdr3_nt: TGCAGCGTTGAAGATCGAAAGGGAAAGGGGACTGAAGCTTTCTTT
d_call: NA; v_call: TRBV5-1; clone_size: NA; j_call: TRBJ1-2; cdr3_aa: CASSLVLQGNYGYTF; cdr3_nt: TGCGCCAGCAGCTTGGTCCTCCAGGGAAACTATGGCTACACCTTC
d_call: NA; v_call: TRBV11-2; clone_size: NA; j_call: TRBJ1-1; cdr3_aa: CASSPPWQNTEAFF; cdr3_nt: TGTGCCAGCAGCCCCCCTTGGCAGAACACTGAAGCTTTCTTT
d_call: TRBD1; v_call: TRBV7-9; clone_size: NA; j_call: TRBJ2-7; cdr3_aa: CASSLATGSYEQYF; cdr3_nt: TGTGCCAGCAGCTTAGCGACAGGGTCCTACGAGCAGTACTTC
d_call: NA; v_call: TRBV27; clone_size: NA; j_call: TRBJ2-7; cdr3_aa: CASSLGSLDEQYF; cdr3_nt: TGTGCCAGCAGTTTAGGCTCTCTGGACGAGCAGTACTTC
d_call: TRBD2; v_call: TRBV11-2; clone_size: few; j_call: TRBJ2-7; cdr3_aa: CASSLEAGVTYEQYF; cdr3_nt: TGTGCCAGCAGCTTAGAAGCGGGAGTGACCTACGAGCAGTACTTC
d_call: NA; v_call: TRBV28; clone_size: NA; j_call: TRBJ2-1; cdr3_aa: CASSLAREQFF; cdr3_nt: TGTGCCAGCAGTTTGGCGAGGGAGCAGTTCTTC
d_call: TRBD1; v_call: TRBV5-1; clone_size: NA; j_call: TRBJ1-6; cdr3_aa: CASRTGPNSNSPLHF; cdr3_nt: TGCGCCAGCAGGACAGGGCCCAACTCGAATTCACCCCTCCACTTT
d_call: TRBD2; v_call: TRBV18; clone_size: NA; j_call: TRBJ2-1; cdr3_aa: CASSPPAGVYNEQFF; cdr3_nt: TGTGCCAGCTCACCACCGGCGGGAGTCTACAATGAGCAGTTCTTC
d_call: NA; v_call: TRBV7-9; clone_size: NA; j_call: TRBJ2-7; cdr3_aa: CASSFGQGFHEQYF; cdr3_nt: TGTGCCAGCAGCTTCGGGCAGGGGTTCCACGAGCAGTACTTC
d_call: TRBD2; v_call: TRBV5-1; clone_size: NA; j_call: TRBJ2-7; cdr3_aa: CASSLRTSGRARSYEQHF; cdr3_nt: TGCGCCAGCAGCTTGCGGACTAGCGGGAGGGCCAGGTCCTACGAGCAGCACTTC
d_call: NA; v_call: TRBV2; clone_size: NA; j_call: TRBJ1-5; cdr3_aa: CASSDTRSNQPQHF; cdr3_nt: TGTGCCAGCAGTGATACTAGGAGCAATCAGCCCCAGCATTTT
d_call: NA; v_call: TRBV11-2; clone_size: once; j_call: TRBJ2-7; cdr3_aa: CASSFLGQNEQYF; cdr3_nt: TGTGCCAGCAGCTTCCTTGGACAGAACGAGCAGTACTTC
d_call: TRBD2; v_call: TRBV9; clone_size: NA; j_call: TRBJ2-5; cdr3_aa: CASSAGGQGGETQYF; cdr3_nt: TGTGCCAGCAGCGCGGGGGGGCAGGGTGGGGAGACCCAGTACTTC
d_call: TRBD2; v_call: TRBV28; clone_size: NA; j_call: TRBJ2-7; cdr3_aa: CATNTNSGRAYEQYF; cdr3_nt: TGTGCCACCAACACCAATAGCGGGAGGGCCTACGAGCAGTACTTC
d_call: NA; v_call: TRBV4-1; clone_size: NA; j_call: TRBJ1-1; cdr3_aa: CASSQWQGNTEAFF; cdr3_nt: TGCGCCAGCAGCCAGTGGCAGGGGAACACTGAAGCTTTCTTT
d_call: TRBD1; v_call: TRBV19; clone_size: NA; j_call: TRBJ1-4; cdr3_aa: CASSPDRGNREKLFF; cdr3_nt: TGTGCCAGTAGTCCCGACAGGGGAAATCGTGAAAAACTGTTTTTT
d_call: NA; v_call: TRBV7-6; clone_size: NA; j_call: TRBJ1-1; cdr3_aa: CASSFRAGSNTEAFF; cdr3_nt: TGTGCCAGCAGCTTTAGGGCGGGGTCGAACACTGAAGCTTTCTTT
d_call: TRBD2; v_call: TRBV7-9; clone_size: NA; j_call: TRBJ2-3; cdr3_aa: CASSAGLGGDSTDTQYF; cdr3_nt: TGTGCCAGCAGCGCCGGACTAGGCGGAGACAGCACAGATACGCAGTATTTT
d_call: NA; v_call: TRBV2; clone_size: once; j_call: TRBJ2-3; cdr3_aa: CASSVRGAGTDTQYF; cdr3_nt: TGTGCCAGCAGTGTCCGGGGGGCTGGCACAGATACGCAGTATTTT
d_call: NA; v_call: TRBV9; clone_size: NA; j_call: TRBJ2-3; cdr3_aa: CASGRTGYHTDTQYF; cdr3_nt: TGTGCCAGCGGACGAACAGGGTACCACACAGATACGCAGTATTTT
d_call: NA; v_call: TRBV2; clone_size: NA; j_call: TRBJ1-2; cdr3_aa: CASSVDSNYGYTF; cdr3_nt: TGTGCCAGCAGTGTGGACAGTAACTATGGCTACACCTTC
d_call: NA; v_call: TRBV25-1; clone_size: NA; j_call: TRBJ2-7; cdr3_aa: CASSDYRTKSYEQYF; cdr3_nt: TGTGCCAGCAGTGATTACAGGACCAAATCCTACGAGCAGTACTTC
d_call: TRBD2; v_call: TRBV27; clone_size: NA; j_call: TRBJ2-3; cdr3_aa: CASSIPGLAGVDTQYF; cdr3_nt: TGTGCCAGCAGTATACCGGGACTAGCGGGAGTAGATACGCAGTATTTT
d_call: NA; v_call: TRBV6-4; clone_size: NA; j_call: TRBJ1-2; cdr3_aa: CASLRQGLNYGYTF; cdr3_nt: TGTGCCAGCCTACGCCAGGGGCTGAACTATGGCTACACCTTC
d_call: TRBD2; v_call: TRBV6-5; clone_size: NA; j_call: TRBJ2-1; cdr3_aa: CASSYSGDSYNEQFF; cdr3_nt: TGTGCCAGCAGTTACAGCGGGGACTCCTACAATGAGCAGTTCTTC
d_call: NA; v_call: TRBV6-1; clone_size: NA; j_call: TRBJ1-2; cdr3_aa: CASSEVQGKANYGYTF; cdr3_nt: TGTGCCAGCAGTGAAGTGCAGGGGAAAGCAAACTATGGCTACACCTTC
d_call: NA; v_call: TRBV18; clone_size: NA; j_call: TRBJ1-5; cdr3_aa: CASSPGQVGNQPQHF; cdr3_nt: TGTGCCAGCTCACCGGGGCAGGTCGGAAATCAGCCCCAGCATTTT
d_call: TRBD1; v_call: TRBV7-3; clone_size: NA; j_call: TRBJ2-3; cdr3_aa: CASSADRAKVGPDTQYF; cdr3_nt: TGTGCCAGCAGCGCGGACAGGGCGAAAGTTGGCCCAGATACGCAGTATTTT
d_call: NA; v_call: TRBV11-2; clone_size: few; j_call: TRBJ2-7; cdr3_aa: CASSDRRRLYEQYF; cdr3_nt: TGTGCCAGCAGCGATCGGAGAAGGCTCTACGAGCAGTACTTC
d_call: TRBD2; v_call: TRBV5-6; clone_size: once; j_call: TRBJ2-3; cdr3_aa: CASSWSPSGSGTDTQYF; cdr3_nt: TGTGCCAGCAGCTGGAGCCCTAGCGGGAGTGGAACAGATACGCAGTATTTT
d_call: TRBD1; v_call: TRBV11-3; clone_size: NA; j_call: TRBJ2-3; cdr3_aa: CASSSGGGTGVTDTQYF; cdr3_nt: TGTGCCAGCAGCTCAGGCGGCGGGACAGGGGTCACAGATACGCAGTATTTT